This TCR beta chain was captured in a study of shared clonotypes between healthy human individuals. CDR1 and CDR2 (germline): MNHEY, SVGAGI. The V end was cut by 2 bases, the J end by 7 bases, with 11 bases between. The CDR3 runs to 14 residues. Study-level points and caveats: What rarefaction showed was incomplete sorted-subset sequencing despite large depth. Non-shared clonotypes displayed generation probabilities falling below those of clonotypes present in all four donors. Several donors shared about 5% of their naive CD4 clonotypes.

Points on this clone: Its antigen is unidentified.

The authors ran the assay at deep level. Sequencing used immunoSEQ multiplex PCR; TCRdb keeps in-frame clones, though not all of them. The data contain some 550,000 clones, almost 97% of them seen just once; the ten biggest clones take up approximately 0.057%. The V and J genes are TRBV6-5 and TRBJ2-2, with D maybe TRBD2 (5 bases). Sequencing was carried out using naive CD4+ T cells sorted from blood. Subset defined: CD45RA+ positively selected. The receptor's source is a woman aged 30 to 39 in good health. The CDR3 loop reads CASSYVSGSGELFF. CDR3 bases: TGTGCCAGCAGTTACGTCTCGGGGAGCGGGGAGCTGTTTTTT.